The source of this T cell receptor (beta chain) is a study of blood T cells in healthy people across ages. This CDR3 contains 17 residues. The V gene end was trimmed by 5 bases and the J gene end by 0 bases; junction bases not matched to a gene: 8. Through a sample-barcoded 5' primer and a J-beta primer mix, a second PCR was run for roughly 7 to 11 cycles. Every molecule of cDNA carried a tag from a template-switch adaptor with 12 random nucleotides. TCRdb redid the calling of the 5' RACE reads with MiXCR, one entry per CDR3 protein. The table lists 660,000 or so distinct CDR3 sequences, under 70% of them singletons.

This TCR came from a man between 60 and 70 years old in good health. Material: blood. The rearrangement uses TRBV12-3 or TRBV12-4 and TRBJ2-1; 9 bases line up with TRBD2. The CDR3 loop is CASSPYSGGASYNEQFF. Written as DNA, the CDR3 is TGTGCCAGCAGTCCCTATAGCGGGGGCGCCTCCTACAATGAGCAGTTCTTC.